The present T cell receptor (beta chain) was sequenced within a study of radiotherapy plus CTLA-4 blockade in lung cancer. Study-wide background: Objective responses emerged in under 20% of patients, and around 31% attained disease control.

It was focal radiation plus CTLA-4 blockade with ipilimumab that patients with chemo-refractory metastatic non-small-cell lung cancer received. Study-level findings and limits: Radiotherapy was combined with ipilimumab, and tumor-derived TCR clones then expanded in blood.

The table came from immunoSEQ multiplex PCR; TCRdb's copy has only in-frame clones and leaves some out. The repertoire consists of 80,000 or so clones, with around 78% occurring once and the leading ten covering 4%. To note about this clone: The antigen is unknown.

V was clipped by 3 bases and J by 8 bases, with 16 bases between them. The CDR3 contains 14 residues. Germline V lookup: CDR1 KGHSH, CDR2 LQKENI. The receptor was derived from a human donor with non-small cell lung cancer who had a partial response to radiotherapy plus ipilimumab. Some clones in this sample may be carry-over from other donors' samples. The rearrangement joins TRBV18 to TRBJ1-2; weak D call: TRBD1 (6 bases). Sequencing was performed on peripheral blood, taken from a patient treated with radiotherapy plus ipilimumab. The CDR3 loop reads CASSPGRPRGGYTF. The CDR3 region has the DNA TGTGCCAGCTCACCTGGCAGGCCCAGGGGCGGCTACACCTTC.